What follows describes a single TCR beta chain. Its antigen is currently unknown. The V segment lost 6 bases and the J segment 9 bases; nucleotides outside the gene matches: 10. Germline CDR1 DFQATT, CDR2 SNEGSKA (reference sequence). CDR3 size: 13 residues. TCRdb reprocessed the RT-PCR reads with MiXCR, giving one entry per CDR3 protein. This repertoire shows 500,000 or so distinct CDR3 sequences, 15% to 20% found once; its top ten account for 2.5% to 3.5%. This specimen comes from a study of response to subunit inactivated influenza vaccine. Points from the study as a whole: A suggestion made by the authors is that each seasonal influenza vaccination recruits few new T cells.

This receptor was identified in a man aged 45-69 years who received an inactivated influenza vaccine. Sequences were derived from CD4+ T cells sorted from PBMCs, sampled around 2 years after vaccination. The rearrangement uses TRBV20-1 and TRBJ2-1, with 8 bases identical to TRBD1. This CDR3 reads CSAGQGALAEQFF. DNA of the CDR3: TGCAGTGCCGGGCAGGGGGCATTGGCTGAGCAGTTCTTC.